These T cell receptor beta chains were read from a single sample in a study of control samples from healthy donors and cancer patients. Sequenced by immunoSEQ multiplex PCR; TCRdb stores in-frame clones only, minus some. In the table there are 100,000 to 150,000 clones, around 92% of which are singletons. The sample taken for sequencing was PBMCs. The source is a man over 45 with head and neck cancer. The CDR3 runs from the conserved cysteine through the conserved F or W. D genes are given only for firm matches. Rows may omit the clone size; those that give it use once, few, many or a size class.

cdr3_length	v_call	clone_size	d_call	j_call	cdr3_nt	cdr3_aa
12	TRBV6-6	.	.	TRBJ2-1	TGTGCCAGCAGTTACACGGTCAATGAGCAGTTCTTC	CASSYTVNEQFF
16	TRBV11-2	.	.	TRBJ2-1	TGTGCCAGCAGCCGTCCGAGGGGGGGGAATAGCAATGAGCAGTTCTTC	CASSRPRGGNSNEQFF
14	TRBV29-1	.	.	TRBJ1-2	TGCAGCGTTGTACTTGGACGCGGAAACTATGGCTACACCTTC	CSVVLGRGNYGYTF
16	TRBV10-3	.	TRBD2	TRBJ2-3	TGTGCCATCAGTGACGATGGACTAGCGGGTGTCGATACGCAGTATTTT	CAISDDGLAGVDTQYF
16	TRBV7-9	.	.	TRBJ1-4	TGTGCCAGCAGCTCTTCCTGGAGGACAACTAATGAAAAACTGTTTTTT	CASSSSWRTTNEKLFF
14	TRBV2	.	.	TRBJ1-4	TGTGCCAGCAGTGAACGGGAAACTAATGAAAAACTGTTTTTT	CASSERETNEKLFF
12	TRBV18	.	.	TRBJ2-3	TGTGCCAGCTCACCACAGCTGGATACGCAGTATTTT	CASSPQLDTQYF
13	TRBV7-6	.	TRBD2	TRBJ2-3	TGTGCCAGCAGCGGAAATACAGCGGGACTCCAGTATTTT	CASSGNTAGLQYF
11	TRBV5-4	.	.	TRBJ2-5	TGTGCCAGCGGCATAGGGGAGACCCAGTACTTC	CASGIGETQYF
14	TRBV6-5	.	TRBD1	TRBJ1-4	TGTGCCAGCAGGTCGACAGGGGTGAGGGAAAAACTGTTTTTT	CASRSTGVREKLFF
13	TRBV27	.	.	TRBJ1-5	TGTGCCAGCAGTGACAGGTTCAATCAGCCCCAGCATTTT	CASSDRFNQPQHF
16	TRBV7-9	.	TRBD1	TRBJ1-3	TGTGCCAGCAGCGTAGGGGACAGAAACTCTGGAAACACCATATATTTT	CASSVGDRNSGNTIYF
14	TRBV11-2	once	.	TRBJ1-1	TGTGCCAGCAGCTTAGAATCGGGAGGAACTGAAGCTTTCTTT	CASSLESGGTEAFF
14	TRBV28	.	TRBD2	TRBJ2-3	TGTGCCAGCGTAGCGGGAGGAACTGTAGATACGCAGTATTTT	CASVAGGTVDTQYF
16	TRBV10-2	.	TRBD1	TRBJ1-1	TGCGCCACCCAGTTGACAGGGGGCATCATGAACACTGAAGCTTTCTTT	CATQLTGGIMNTEAFF
15	TRBV10-3	.	TRBD2	TRBJ2-3	TGTGCCATCAGCCTAGCGGGCGACAGCACAGATACGCAGTATTTT	CAISLAGDSTDTQYF
15	TRBV6-6	.	.	TRBJ1-2	TGTGCCAGCAGTTCCCAGGACATACCTAACTATGGCTACACCTTC	CASSSQDIPNYGYTF
16	TRBV6-6	.	.	TRBJ2-3	TGTGCCAGCACCAAGTCGGGGCTCCGGGGCACAGATACGCAGTATTTT	CASTKSGLRGTDTQYF
14	TRBV10-1	.	.	TRBJ2-5	TGCGCCAGCACCCCCGACTCGCCGGTGGAGACCCAGTACTTC	CASTPDSPVETQYF
14	TRBV7-9	.	TRBD2	TRBJ2-1	TGTGCCAGCAGCCCTTCTAGCGGGCGAAATGAGCAGTTCTTC	CASSPSSGRNEQFF
14	TRBV6-5	.	.	TRBJ2-5	TGTGCCAGCAGTTACTCTGGCGGCCGGGAGACCCAGTACTTC	CASSYSGGRETQYF
16	TRBV5-1	.	TRBD2	TRBJ2-5	TGCGCCAGCAGCCCGGGGAGCGGGGGCCCGCAAGAGACCCAGTACTTC	CASSPGSGGPQETQYF
13	TRBV7-3	.	.	TRBJ2-5	TGTGCCAGCAGCAGGAGCTCACAAGAGACCCAGTACTTC	CASSRSSQETQYF